This T cell receptor (beta chain) is drawn from a study of shared clonotypes between healthy human individuals. Study summary: Participating donors consisted of two women and a few men aged 18 to 49. CD4 naive and CD4 memory each took three plates per donor, while CD8 naive took two and CD8 memory one.

Original processing notes: Sequence data from immunoSEQ were junction-only and lacked quality scores; consequently, filtering differed. The repertoire was sequenced with immunoSEQ multiplex PCR; TCRdb's copy has only in-frame clones and lacks some. D and trimming come from the DNA, and the V and J calls and clone size come from that table. The sample lists over a million clones, 98% occurring once. V lost 1 base and J lost 7, with 11 bases in between. CDR3 length: 14 amino acids. Germline CDR1 is SGHVS and CDR2 is FQNEAQ. The chain combines TRBV7-8 with TRBJ2-1, with D perhaps matching TRBD1 or TRBD2 (5 bases each). The receptor's source is a man aged 25 to 40 in good health. Sequencing was carried out using naive CD4+ T cells sorted from blood. Indicated subset: CD45RA+ positively selected. The CDR3 is CASSLGGKENEQFF. The CDR3 nucleotides are TGTGCCAGCAGCTTAGGGGGGAAAGAAAATGAGCAGTTCTTC.